This T cell receptor (beta chain) is from a study of blood T cell repertoires in COVID-19 (TCRdb year 2020). Broadly, across the study: Collaborator samples came from the United States, Italy and Spain and covered acute and convalescent phases of COVID-19. The prospective study material was composed of cDNA or gDNA derived from T cells, B-cell-depleted T cells, or PBMCs. Deeply sampled blood TCRbeta repertoires from subjects exposed to, actively infected with, or recovered from COVID-19 were included in the dataset. The repertoires were made available in a free public database intended to serve as a resource for research on the immune response to SARS-CoV-2. Samples came from the ongoing ImmuneRACE study (first 160 participants) plus 1,254 subjects from 6 global collaborators. A de-identified subject ID, COVID-19 status, age in years and sex were almost always included in the sample metadata. Where HLA class I and class II types were available, the types were taken from metadata supplied by the sample provider, not from assay-based typing. Points the paper makes about the study in general: The quantity of clinical and demographic metadata differed by source and by participant and was supplied without curation.

The immunoSEQ Assay, a bias-controlled multiplex PCR, was used to amplify TCRbeta CDR3 regions from genomic DNA. On the authors' methods: The number of nucleated cells in each sample was estimated by amplification of reference gene primers within the assay. To quantify the absolute abundance of each unique TCRbeta CDR3 rearrangement, sequence reads were collapsed and filtered. For each sample, productive Simpson clonality was calculated as the square root of Simpson's diversity index over productive rearrangements. TCRdb re-hosts the immuneACCESS table, in-frame sequences only. Its copies lack some clones; in the studies checked, an unresolved V gene accounts for under half of them, and the cause for the rest is not known. The V and J calls and clone size are taken from that table; D and trimming were inferred from the DNA. Present in this sample are about 110,000 clones, 84% of which were seen just once. The top ten clonotypes cover about 6.6% of the sample.

This clone came up once. Its antigen is currently not known. Base quality data are lacking; no much larger clone is found one base away. Collaborating institutions collected whole blood in K2EDTA tubes following their own protocols. For TCRbeta analysis, collaborators shipped samples in one of three forms: frozen whole blood, isolated PBMCs, or DNA extracted from either of those sample types. The germline V gene encodes CDR1 SGHRS and CDR2 YFSETQ. Here V drops 3 bases and J drops 0 bases, and the junction holds 3 bases not matched to any gene. The CDR3, from cysteine to phenylalanine, totals 15 residues. Kept here is only the CDR3 DNA, which spans 45 bases and is read in frame from base 1.

The sequenced material came from peripheral blood. This receptor was taken from a woman aged 50 to 60 with acute or convalescent COVID-19. The chain employs TRBV5-1 and TRBJ2-7, and 10 junction bases match TRBD1. Here is the DNA: TGCGCCAGCAGCTCAGGGACAGGGGACTCCTACGAGCAGTACTTC. It encodes CASSSGTGDSYEQYF.